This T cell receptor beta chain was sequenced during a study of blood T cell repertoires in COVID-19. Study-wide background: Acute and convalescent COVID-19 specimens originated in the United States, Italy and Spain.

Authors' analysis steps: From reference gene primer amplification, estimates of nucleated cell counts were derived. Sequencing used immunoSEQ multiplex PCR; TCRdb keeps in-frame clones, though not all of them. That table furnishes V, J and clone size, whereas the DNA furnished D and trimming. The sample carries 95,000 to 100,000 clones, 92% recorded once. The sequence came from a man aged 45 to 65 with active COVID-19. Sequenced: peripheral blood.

The CDR3 reads CASSYPSGRTGSVTDTQYF. Written as DNA, the CDR3 is TGTGCCAGCAGTTATCCCAGCGGGAGGACCGGGAGCGTTACAGATACGCAGTATTTT. The chain employs TRBV6-2 or TRBV6-3 and TRBJ2-3, with 9 bases aligning to TRBD2. Germline values: CDR1 MNHEY, CDR2 SVGEGT. The CDR3 loop spans 19 amino acids. Losses at the gene ends were 3 bases for V and 3 bases for J; bases not matched to a gene: 16.